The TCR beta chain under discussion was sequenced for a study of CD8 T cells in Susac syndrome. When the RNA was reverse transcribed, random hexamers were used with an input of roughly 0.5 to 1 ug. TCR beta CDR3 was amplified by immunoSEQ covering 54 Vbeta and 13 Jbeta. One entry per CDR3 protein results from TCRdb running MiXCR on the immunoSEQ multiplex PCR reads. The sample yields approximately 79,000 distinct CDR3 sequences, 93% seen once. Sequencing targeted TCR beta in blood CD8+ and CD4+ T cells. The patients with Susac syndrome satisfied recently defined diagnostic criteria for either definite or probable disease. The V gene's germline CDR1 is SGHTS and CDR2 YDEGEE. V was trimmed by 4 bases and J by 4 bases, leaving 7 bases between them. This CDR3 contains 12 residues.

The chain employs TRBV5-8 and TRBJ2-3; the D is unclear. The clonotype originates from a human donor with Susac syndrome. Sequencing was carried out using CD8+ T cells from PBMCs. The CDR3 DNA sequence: TGTGCCAGCAGCGGAGAGGCAGATACGCAGTATTTT. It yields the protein CASSGEADTQYF.